These T cell receptor beta chains were read from a single sample in a study of T cells in localized non-small cell lung cancer. Produced via immunoSEQ multiplex PCR; TCRdb's table is partial and in-frame only. In the table there are tens of thousands of clones, around four fifths of which are singletons. Sequencing was performed on peripheral blood, taken before any cancer treatment. Receptors were obtained from a female donor aged 60 or older with stage II squamous cell lung carcinoma. Each CDR3 is given with its conserved first and last residue. A D gene is named only where the DNA matches it firmly. Clone size is not always given. Where it is, it says once, few, many or a class for expanded clones.

V gene	J gene	clone size	D gene	CDR3 protein	CDR3 DNA
TRBV14	TRBJ1-2	.	.	CASSQARRGGGYTF	TGTGCCAGCAGCCAAGCAAGACGGGGGGGTGGCTACACCTTC
TRBV5-4	TRBJ2-1	.	TRBD2	CASSLGLAGNEQFF	TGTGCCAGCAGCTTGGGACTAGCGGGCAATGAGCAGTTCTTC
TRBV13	TRBJ2-1	.	.	CASSLEPYNEQFF	TGTGCCAGCAGCTTAGAGCCCTACAATGAGCAGTTCTTC
TRBV6-5	TRBJ1-3	few	.	CASSSRAGAGNTIYF	TGTGCCAGCAGCTCCAGGGCAGGGGCCGGAAACACCATATATTTT
TRBV6-1	TRBJ2-5	.	.	CASQASMETQYF	TGTGCCAGCCAAGCCTCTATGGAGACCCAGTACTTC
TRBV5-4	TRBJ2-5	.	.	CASSLGPRGDKETQYF	TGTGCCAGCAGCTTGGGCCCCCGGGGGGACAAAGAGACCCAGTACTTC
TRBV19	TRBJ2-1	.	.	CASSMGKDLNNEQFF	TGTGCCAGTAGTATGGGGAAGGACCTTAACAATGAGCAGTTCTTC
TRBV6-1	TRBJ2-3	.	TRBD2	CASSGLAGGTDTQYF	TGTGCCAGCAGTGGGCTAGCGGGGGGCACAGATACGCAGTATTTT
TRBV18	TRBJ1-1	.	.	CASSPIDTLLTEAFF	TGTGCCAGCTCACCAATAGACACATTGCTCACTGAAGCTTTCTTT
TRBV30	TRBJ1-2	.	.	CAGPPDGGGYGYTF	TGTGCCGGACCACCCGATGGTGGGGGCTATGGCTACACCTTC